This entry lists 9 T cell receptor beta chains sequenced from one sample in a study of T cells after yellow fever vaccination. TCRdb recomputed calls from the 5' RACE reads with MiXCR, one row per CDR3 protein. Of about 260,000 distinct CDR3 sequences in the sample, roughly 5.2% were seen once. This specimen was CD4+ T cells sorted from PBMCs, taken on the day of the yellow fever booster vaccination. The receptors were gathered from a man between 18 and 35 years old who received the YFV17D yellow fever vaccine.

The sample holds many counts of this clonotype. The chain uses TRBV12-5 and TRBJ2-5; no firm D call. Between the trimmed V and J ends, which lost 7 bases and 1 base, there was a span of 10 bases. Germline CDR1 reads LGHNT; CDR2 reads FRNRAP. The CDR3 loop spans 13 amino acids. The CDR3 loop reads CASAPRTQETQYF. Written as DNA, the CDR3 is TGTGCTAGTGCCCCGAGGACCCAAGAGACCCAGTACTTC.

The rearrangement uses TRBV5-1 and TRBJ2-3; 7 bases match TRBD1. The CDR3 has 15 residues. Germline CDR1 reads SGHRS; CDR2 reads YFSETQ. Trimming at V came to 2 bases and at J to 7 bases, leaving 10 bases not matched to a gene. Written as DNA, the CDR3 is TGCGCCAGCAGCTTAACAGGGGCCCAGAGGAATACGCAGTATTTT. This translates into CASSLTGAQRNTQYF.

In this sample, this clonotype turned up a few times. V gene TRBV6-1 combines with J gene TRBJ1-2; D is undetermined. Germline assignment: CDR1 MNHNS and CDR2 SASEGT. Trimming took off 10 bases at V and 5 bases at J, with 14 bases between the two ends. This CDR3 contains 12 residues. The CDR3, as DNA: TGTGCCACCCCGGTTACCTATTATGGCTACACCTTC. Protein product: CATPVTYYGYTF.

This clonotype has ten or more counts. The V and J genes are TRBV7-2 and TRBJ1-2, with TRBD1 as a possible D gene (6 bases). Germline CDR1 and CDR2: SGHTA and FQGNSA. The length of the CDR3 is 13 residues. The germline V and J ends were trimmed by 5 bases and 8 bases, with 15 bases remaining between them. CDR3 loop: CASSAETGFGYTF. The CDR3 DNA sequence: TGTGCCAGCAGCGCAGAAACAGGGTTCGGCTACACCTTC.

This clonotype appeared many times. For the CDR3, the DNA is TGCAGTGCAGGGGACGTCACTAATGAAAAACTGTTTTTT. Translating gives CSAGDVTNEKLFF. The chain recombines TRBV20-1 with TRBJ1-4, with D perhaps TRBD1 (5 bases). The CDR3 runs to 13 residues. V was clipped by 6 bases and J by 2 bases, with 10 bases between them. From germline, CDR1 is DFQATT and CDR2 SNEGSKA (reference sequence).

This clonotype was observed many times. The chain combines TRBV5-1 with TRBJ2-7, with D possibly matching TRBD1 (5 bases). Per the germline V gene, CDR1 is SGHRS and CDR2 is YFSETQ. The CDR3 covers 14 residues. The V end was cut by 0 bases, the J end by 2 bases, with 9 bases between. The CDR3 loop reads CASSLATATYEQYF. In DNA, the CDR3 is TGCGCCAGCAGCTTGGCGACAGCCACCTACGAGCAGTACTTC.

This clonotype occurred many times. V usage is TRBV6-5 and J usage is TRBJ1-4; TRBD1 might be the D (5 bases). This CDR3 has 14 amino acids. Trimming took 0 bases from V and 8 from J, leaving 10 bases between them. Germline V CDR1 and CDR2: MNHEY, SVGAGI. CDR3 in amino acids: CASSYSPGDEKLFF. CDR3 nucleotide sequence: TGTGCCAGCAGTTACTCGCCGGGGGACGAAAAACTGTTTTTT.

The rearrangement uses TRBV6-5 and TRBJ2-7; 8 bases fit TRBD2. The germline V gene encodes CDR1 MNHEY and CDR2 SVGAGI. V lost 0 bases and J lost 0; bases outside the gene matches: 16. The CDR3 runs 20 residues. The CDR3 DNA reads TGTGCCAGCAGTTACTCGGGAGTTGGCGGGGGGTTCGATAGCTCCTACGAGCAGTACGTC. As protein: CASSYSGVGGGFDSSYEQYV.

This clonotype was counted many times. V usage is TRBV5-1 and J usage is TRBJ2-3, with 8 nucleotides matching TRBD1. The CDR3 has 16 residues. Germline CDR1 and CDR2: SGHRS and YFSETQ. Trimming cost V 2 bases and J 4 bases; bases outside gene matches: 9. The CDR3 spells CASSFSPRGPADTQYF. The DNA of the CDR3 is TGCGCCAGCAGCTTTTCTCCCAGGGGGCCGGCAGATACGCAGTATTTT.